Each of the 22 T cell receptor beta chains below was sequenced from the same sample in a study of T cells expressing NK-cell markers. With the 5' RACE reads reprocessed, TCRdb shows one record per CDR3 protein and no DNA. The listing contains 200,000 to 300,000 distinct CDR3 sequences. Sequencing was carried out using blood T cells: a sorted CD56 or NKG2C T cell subset, CD4+ or CD8+ T cells, or bulk PBMC T cells (not recorded which). The source of these receptors is a woman aged 18 to 75 in good health.

The genes are TRBV5-1 and TRBJ2-5; TCRdb indicates TRBD2, and absent DNA this call remains unverified. The germline CDR1 and CDR2 sequences are SGHRS and YFSETQ. This CDR3 has 15 amino acids. CDR3 protein: CASRDSGSPKETQYF.

The chain employs TRBV4-3 and TRBJ1-4. Germline CDR1 is LGHNA and CDR2 is YSLEER. CDR3 length: 15 residues. Here the CDR3 reads CASSQGLATNEKLFF.

The chain recombines TRBV12-3 or TRBV12-4 with TRBJ1-2; TCRdb outputs TRBD1, but without DNA this stays unchecked. The CDR3 runs to 16 residues. The CDR3 region is CASSLPPGQANYGYTF.

V gene TRBV5-1 combines with J gene TRBJ1-3; the D call of TRBD1 rests on TCRdb alone, since no DNA is present to check it. The germline CDR1 and CDR2 sequences are SGHRS and YFSETQ. This CDR3 spans 15 amino acids. CDR3 protein: CASSGHQGSGNTIYF.

The chain couples TRBV7-9 to TRBJ2-3; the TCRdb D gene call, TRBD1, has no DNA to confirm it. Looked up from germline, CDR1 is SEHNR and CDR2 is FQNEAQ (reference sequence). The CDR3 is 15 amino acids. The CDR3 sequence is CASRGGGTPTDTQYF.

CDR3 sequence reads: CASSLGPYRGPPGELFF. This rearrangement joins TRBV5-1 to TRBJ2-2; as DNA is missing, the TRBD1 call by TCRdb cannot be tested. The CDR3 runs to 17 residues. CDR1 SGHRS and CDR2 YFSETQ come from the germline V gene.

The V and J genes are TRBV10-1 and TRBJ2-5; there is no DNA to check the TCRdb D call of TRBD1. The CDR3 sequence is 14 residues long. Germline assignment: CDR1 WNHNN and CDR2 SYGVQD (reference sequence). The chain's CDR3 is CASSDMGGGETQYF.

V gene TRBV5-1 combines with J gene TRBJ2-3; TCRdb gives TRBD2 as the D gene, but with no DNA this cannot be confirmed. Germline V lookup: CDR1 SGHRS, CDR2 YFSETQ. The CDR3 runs to 14 residues. CDR3 in amino acids: CASSLMRAGDTQYF.

The chain is built from TRBV29-1 and TRBJ2-7; TCRdb designates TRBD1, a call that cannot be tested without DNA. The CDR3 has 12 residues. Germline CDR1 reads SQVTM; CDR2 reads ANQGSEA. CDR3 residues: CSVGGRSYEQYF.

The V and J genes are TRBV4-3 and TRBJ1-3. CDR3 size: 17 residues. The germline CDR1 and CDR2 sequences are LGHNA and YSLEER. The CDR3 loop reads CASSQQLVASSGNTIYF.

The chain links TRBV7-9 to TRBJ2-5; lacking DNA, the TRBD2 call made by TCRdb goes unchecked. This CDR3 region has 15 residues. CDR1 and CDR2 from the germline V gene are SEHNR and FQNEAQ (reference sequence). The CDR3 loop reads CASSLELAGGETQYF.

This chain uses TRBV9 with TRBJ1-4; TCRdb selects TRBD1, and the lack of DNA leaves this call unchecked. Germline CDR1 and CDR2: SGDLS and YYNGEE. CDR3 length: 15 amino acids. CDR3: CASSVVGQANEKLFF. The variable domain in full, with the rest retrieved from reference TRBV9 and TRBJ1-4, is DSGVTQTPKHLITATGQRVTLRCSPRSGDLSVYWYQQSLDQGLQFLIQYYNGEERAKGNILERFSAQQFPDLHSELNLSSLELGDSALYFCASSVVGQANEKLFFGSGTQLSVL.

The gene calls are TRBV12-3 or TRBV12-4 and TRBJ1-6; TCRdb's D call of TRBD1 is untestable without DNA. The CDR3 contains 12 residues. The CDR3 loop reads CASSPGPAVLHF.

The chain joins TRBV7-2 to TRBJ2-7; TCRdb designates TRBD1, a call that cannot be tested without DNA. This CDR3 spans 12 amino acids. CDR1 is SGHTA and CDR2 is FQGNSA in the germline V gene. CDR3 amino acids: CASSFFGGEQYF. Using reference TRBV7-2 and TRBJ2-7 for the parts outside the CDR3, the full variable domain is GAGVSQSPSNKVTEKGKDVELRCDPISGHTALYWYRQSLGQGLEFLIYFQGNSAPDKSGLPSDRFSAERTGGSVSTLTIQRTQQEDSAVYLCASSFFGGEQYFGPGTRLTVT.

The chain combines TRBV15 with TRBJ2-1; TCRdb picks TRBD1, but there is no DNA to check that call. The length of the CDR3 is 18 residues. Germline V gives CDR1 LNHNV, CDR2 YYDKDF (reference sequence). CDR3 region: CATSRDRGRLPSYNEQFF.

The chain joins TRBV7-9 to TRBJ2-3; without DNA, the TCRdb call of TRBD1 cannot be checked. CDR3 length: 15 amino acids. CDR1 SEHNR and CDR2 FQNEAQ come from the germline V gene (reference sequence). This CDR3 is CASSLALPGTDTQYF.

The chain is built from TRBV7-3 and TRBJ2-4; the TCRdb D gene call, TRBD1, has no DNA to confirm it. Looked up from germline, CDR1 is SGHTA and CDR2 is FQGTGA. The CDR3 runs to 15 residues. This CDR3 is CASSLTSGAGNIQYF.

The chain joins TRBV9 to TRBJ2-5. Germline V gene lookup returns CDR1 SGDLS and CDR2 YYNGEE. The CDR3 loop spans 13 amino acids. This chain's CDR3 is CASSVDTGETQYF.

The gene calls are TRBV20-1 and TRBJ1-1; TCRdb calls TRBD1, which cannot be checked without DNA. The germline V gene encodes CDR1 DFQATT and CDR2 SNEGSKA (reference sequence). The CDR3 extends over 15 amino acids. The CDR3 loop reads CSAQTGLAMNTEAFF.

The rearrangement links TRBV12-3 or TRBV12-4 to TRBJ1-1; lacking DNA, the TRBD1 call made by TCRdb goes unchecked. The CDR3 extends over 15 amino acids. CDR3 amino acids: CASSSQDRRNTEAFF.

The chain is built from TRBV6-1 and TRBJ2-6; the D call of TRBD1 rests on TCRdb alone, since no DNA is present to check it. The CDR3 covers 17 residues. The germline V gene has CDR1 MNHNS and CDR2 SASEGT. This CDR3 reads CASRPDRGHPGANVLTF.

This rearrangement joins TRBV20-1 to TRBJ2-7; TCRdb outputs TRBD2, but without DNA this stays unchecked. CDR3 length: 17 amino acids. CDR1 DFQATT and CDR2 SNEGSKA come from the germline V gene (reference sequence). CDR3 loop: CSARDGTSGRAGYEQYF.